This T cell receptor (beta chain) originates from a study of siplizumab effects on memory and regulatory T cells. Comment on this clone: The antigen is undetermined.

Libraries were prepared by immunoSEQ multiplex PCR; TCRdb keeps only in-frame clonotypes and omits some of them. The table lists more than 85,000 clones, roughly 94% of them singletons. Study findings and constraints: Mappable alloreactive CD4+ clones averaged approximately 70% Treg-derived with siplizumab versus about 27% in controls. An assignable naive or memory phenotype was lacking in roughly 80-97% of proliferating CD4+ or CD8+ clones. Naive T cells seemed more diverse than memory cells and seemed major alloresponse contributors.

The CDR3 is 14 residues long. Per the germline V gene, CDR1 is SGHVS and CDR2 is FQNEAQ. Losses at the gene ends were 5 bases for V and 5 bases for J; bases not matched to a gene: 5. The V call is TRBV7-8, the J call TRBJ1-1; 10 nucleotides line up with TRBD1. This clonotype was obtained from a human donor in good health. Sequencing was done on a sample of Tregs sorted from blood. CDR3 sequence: CASSISGQGTEAFF. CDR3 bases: TGTGCCAGCAGCATTTCGGGACAGGGGACTGAAGCTTTCTTT.